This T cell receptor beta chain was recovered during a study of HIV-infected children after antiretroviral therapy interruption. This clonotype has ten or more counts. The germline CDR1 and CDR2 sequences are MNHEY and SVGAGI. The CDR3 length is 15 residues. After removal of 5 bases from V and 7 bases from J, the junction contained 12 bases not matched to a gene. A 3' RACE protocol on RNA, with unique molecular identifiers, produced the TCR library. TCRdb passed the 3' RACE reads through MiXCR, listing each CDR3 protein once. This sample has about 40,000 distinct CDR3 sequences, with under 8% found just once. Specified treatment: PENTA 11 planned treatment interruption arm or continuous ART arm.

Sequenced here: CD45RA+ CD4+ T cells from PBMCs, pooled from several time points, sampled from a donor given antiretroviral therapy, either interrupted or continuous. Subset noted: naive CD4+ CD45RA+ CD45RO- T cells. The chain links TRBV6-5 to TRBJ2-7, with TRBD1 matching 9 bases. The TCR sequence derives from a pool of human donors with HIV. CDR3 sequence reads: CASSPTGTGRREQYF. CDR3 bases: TGTGCCAGCAGTCCCACCGGGACAGGGAGGAGAGAGCAGTACTTC.